The clone carrying this T cell receptor beta chain occurred many times. Its matching antigen is unknown. The CDR3 totals 16 residues. Trimming removed 0 bases from V and 4 bases from J, with 13 bases in between. TCRdb itself ran the 5' RACE reads through MiXCR, one entry per CDR3 protein. The data contain 180,000 or so distinct CDR3 sequences, 11% of them singletons. These data originate in a study of CD8 T cells in ankylosing spondylitis. Study-wide points: In peripheral blood, disease-linked CD8+ clones occurred at relatively low frequencies. In ankylosing spondylitis blood, a motif of roughly 8 highly homologous TCR beta variants appeared characteristic. Some of the motif variants had earlier been found in reactive arthritis patients' fluid and blood.

The TCR comes from a male donor with ankylosing spondylitis or in good health (not recorded which). The chain has TRBV12-3 or TRBV12-4 and TRBJ2-1; D is possibly TRBD1 or TRBD2 (6 bases each). Material for sequencing was blood, either unsorted or a sorted T cell fraction (not recorded which). Here the CDR3 DNA reads TGTGCCAGCAGTTTAGCGCCCCGGGGGCGATACAATGAGCAGTTCTTC. As protein: CASSLAPRGRYNEQFF.